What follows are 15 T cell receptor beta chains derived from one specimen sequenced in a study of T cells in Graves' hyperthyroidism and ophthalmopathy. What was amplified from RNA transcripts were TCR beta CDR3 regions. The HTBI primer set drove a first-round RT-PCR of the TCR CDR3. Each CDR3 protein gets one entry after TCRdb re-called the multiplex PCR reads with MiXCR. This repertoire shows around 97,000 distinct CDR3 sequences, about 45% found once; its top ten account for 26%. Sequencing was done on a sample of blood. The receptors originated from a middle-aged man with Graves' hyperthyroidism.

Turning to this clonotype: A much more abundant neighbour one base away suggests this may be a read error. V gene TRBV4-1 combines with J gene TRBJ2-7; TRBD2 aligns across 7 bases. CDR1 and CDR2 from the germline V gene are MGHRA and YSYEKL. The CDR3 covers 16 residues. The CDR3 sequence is CASGQEPLGGTDEQYF. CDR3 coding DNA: TGCGCCAGCGGCCAGGAGCCTTTGGGAGGGACCGACGAGCAGTACTTC.

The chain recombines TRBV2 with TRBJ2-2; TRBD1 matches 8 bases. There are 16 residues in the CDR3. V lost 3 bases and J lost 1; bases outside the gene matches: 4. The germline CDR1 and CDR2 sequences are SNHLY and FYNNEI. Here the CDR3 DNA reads TGTGCCAGCAGTGAGATAGGGACAGGGAACACCGGGGAGCTGTTTTTT. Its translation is CASSEIGTGNTGELFF.

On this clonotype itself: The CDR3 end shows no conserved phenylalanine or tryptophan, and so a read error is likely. The CDR3 spells CASSSRDRGRSGTQYS. In nucleotides, the CDR3 is TGTGCCAGCAGCTCAAGAGACAGGGGGCGATCCGGTACGCAGTATTCT. V is TRBV7-8 and J is TRBJ2-3; 10 positions agree with TRBD1. This CDR3 region has 16 residues. Germline CDR1 reads SGHVS; CDR2 reads FQNEAQ. V shed 4 bases and J 8 bases; nucleotides not matched to a gene: 12.

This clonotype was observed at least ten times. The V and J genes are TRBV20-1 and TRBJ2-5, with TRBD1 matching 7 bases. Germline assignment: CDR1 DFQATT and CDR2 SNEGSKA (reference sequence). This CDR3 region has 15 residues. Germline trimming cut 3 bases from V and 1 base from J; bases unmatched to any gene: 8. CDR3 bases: TGCAGTGCTAGGTACCCCGGGACAGCCCAAGAGACCCAGTACTTC. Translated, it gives CSARYPGTAQETQYF.

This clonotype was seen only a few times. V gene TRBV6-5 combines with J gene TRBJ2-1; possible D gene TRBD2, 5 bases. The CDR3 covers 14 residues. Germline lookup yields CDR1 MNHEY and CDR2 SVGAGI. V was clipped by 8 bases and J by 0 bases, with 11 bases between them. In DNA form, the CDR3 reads TGTGCCAGCGGGTTAGGGAGCTCCTACAATGAGCAGTTCTTC. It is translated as CASGLGSSYNEQFF.

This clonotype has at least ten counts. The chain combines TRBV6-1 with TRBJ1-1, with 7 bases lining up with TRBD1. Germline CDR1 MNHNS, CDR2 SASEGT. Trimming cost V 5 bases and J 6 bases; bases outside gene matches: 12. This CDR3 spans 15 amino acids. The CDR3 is CASSPSPGGVSEAFF. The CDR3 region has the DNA TGTGCCAGCAGTCCCAGCCCAGGGGGAGTGTCTGAAGCTTTCTTT.

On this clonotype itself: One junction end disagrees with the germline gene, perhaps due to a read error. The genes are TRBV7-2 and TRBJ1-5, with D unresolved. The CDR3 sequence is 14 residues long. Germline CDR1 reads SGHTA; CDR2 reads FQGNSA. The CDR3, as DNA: TGTGTCAGCAGCTTTACACTGGGATATCAGCCCCAGCATTTT. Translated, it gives CVSSFTLGYQPQHF.

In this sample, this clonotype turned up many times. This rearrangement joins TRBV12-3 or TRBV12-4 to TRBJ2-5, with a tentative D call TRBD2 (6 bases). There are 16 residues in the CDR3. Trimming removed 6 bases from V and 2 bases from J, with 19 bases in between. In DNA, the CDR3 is TGTGCCAGCAGCACTCGCCGGGACTCAATACAAGAGACCCAGTACTTC. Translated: CASSTRRDSIQETQYF.

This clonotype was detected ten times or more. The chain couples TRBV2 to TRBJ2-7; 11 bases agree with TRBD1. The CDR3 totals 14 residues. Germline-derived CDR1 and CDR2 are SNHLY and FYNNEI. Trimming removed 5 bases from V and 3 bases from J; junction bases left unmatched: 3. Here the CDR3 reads CASSPGQGDYEQYF. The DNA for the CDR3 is TGTGCCAGCAGTCCGGGACAGGGGGACTACGAGCAGTACTTC.

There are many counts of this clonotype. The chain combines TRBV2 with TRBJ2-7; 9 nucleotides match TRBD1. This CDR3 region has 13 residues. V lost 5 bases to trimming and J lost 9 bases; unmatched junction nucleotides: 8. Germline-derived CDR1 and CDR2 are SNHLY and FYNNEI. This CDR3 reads CASSNTEDRGQYF. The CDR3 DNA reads TGTGCCAGCAGTAACACGGAGGACAGGGGGCAGTACTTC. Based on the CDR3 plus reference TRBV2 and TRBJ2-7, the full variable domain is EPEVTQTPSHQVTQMGQEVILRCVPISNHLYFYWYRQILGQKVEFLVSFYNNEISEKSEIFDDQFSVERPDGSNFTLKIRSTKLEDSAMYFCASSNTEDRGQYFGPGTRLTVT.

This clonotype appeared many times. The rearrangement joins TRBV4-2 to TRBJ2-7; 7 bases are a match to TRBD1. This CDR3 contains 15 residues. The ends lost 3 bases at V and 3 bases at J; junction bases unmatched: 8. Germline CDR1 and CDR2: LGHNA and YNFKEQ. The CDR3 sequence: CASSQVGGQSYEQYF. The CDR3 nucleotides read TGTGCCAGCAGCCAGGTTGGGGGACAGAGCTACGAGCAGTACTTC.

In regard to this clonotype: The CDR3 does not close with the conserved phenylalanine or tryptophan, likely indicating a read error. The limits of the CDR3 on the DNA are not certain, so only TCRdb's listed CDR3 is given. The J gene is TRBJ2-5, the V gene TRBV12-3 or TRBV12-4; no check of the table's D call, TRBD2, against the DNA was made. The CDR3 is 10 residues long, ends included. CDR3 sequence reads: CASSLWALAG.

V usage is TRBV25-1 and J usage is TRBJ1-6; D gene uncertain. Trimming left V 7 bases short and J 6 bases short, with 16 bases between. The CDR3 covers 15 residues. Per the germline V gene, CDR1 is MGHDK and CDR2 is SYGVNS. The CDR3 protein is CASTGSGRSNSPLHF. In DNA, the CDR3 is TGTGCCAGCACCGGATCCGGACGATCTAATTCACCCCTCCACTTT.

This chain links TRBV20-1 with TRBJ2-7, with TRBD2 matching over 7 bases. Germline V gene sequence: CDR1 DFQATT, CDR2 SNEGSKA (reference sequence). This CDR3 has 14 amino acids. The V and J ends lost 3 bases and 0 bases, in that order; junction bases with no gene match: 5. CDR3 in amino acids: CSASERGSSYEQYF. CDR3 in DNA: TGCAGTGCTAGCGAGCGGGGAAGCTCCTACGAGCAGTACTTC.

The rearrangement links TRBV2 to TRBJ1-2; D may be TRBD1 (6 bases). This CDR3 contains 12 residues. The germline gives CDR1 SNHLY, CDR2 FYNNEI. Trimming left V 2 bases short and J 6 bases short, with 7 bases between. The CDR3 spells CASSEWTDGYTF. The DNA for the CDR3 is TGTGCCAGCAGTGAATGGACAGATGGCTACACCTTC.